These 15 T cell receptor beta chains share one sample of origin, sequenced in a study of blood T cell repertoires in COVID-19. Some clones are missing from TCRdb's copy, which holds only in-frame ones; the method was immunoSEQ multiplex PCR. The sample yields 120,000 to 150,000 clones, approximately 91% seen once. Material for sequencing was peripheral blood. These receptors were obtained from a man between 50 and 59 years old with active or convalescent COVID-19.

The V and J genes are TRBV6-5 and TRBJ2-1; the D gene is possibly TRBD1 (6 bases). V was pared by 5 bases and J by 5 bases, with 13 bases between. The CDR3 has 14 amino acids. Looked up from germline, CDR1 is MNHEY and CDR2 is SVGAGI. The CDR3 DNA sequence: TGTGCCAGCAGTCTTCGGGACACAAACAATGAGCAGTTCTTC. Amino acid sequence: CASSLRDTNNEQFF.

The gene calls are TRBV2 and TRBJ1-4; tentatively, D is TRBD1 (5 bases). This CDR3 region has 13 residues. In germline, CDR1 is SNHLY, CDR2 FYNNEI. V gave up 6 bases and J gave up 7 bases, with 12 bases separating them. CDR3 nucleotide sequence: TGTGCCAGCAGAGTGGGAGGGGTTGAAAAACTGTTTTTT. Its protein is CASRVGGVEKLFF.

The chain employs TRBV7-2 and TRBJ2-2; no reliable D call. The CDR3 spans 16 residues. The germline V gene has CDR1 SGHTA and CDR2 FQGNSA. The V gene lost 5 bases and the J gene lost 1 base, with 14 bases spanning the gap. The CDR3 sequence is CASSLQALVNTGELFF. In DNA form, the CDR3 reads TGTGCCAGCAGCCTGCAGGCATTAGTGAACACCGGGGAGCTGTTTTTT.

The chain uses TRBV6-5 and TRBJ2-1; TRBD1 matches at 9 bases. V trimming: 4 bases; J trimming: 1 base; junction bases outside the gene matches: 5. The CDR3 extends over 16 amino acids. Germline V gene sequence: CDR1 MNHEY, CDR2 SVGAGI. The CDR3 loop is CASSSLTGGSYNEQFF. CDR3 sequence (DNA): TGTGCCAGCAGTTCTTTGACAGGGGGGTCCTACAATGAGCAGTTCTTC.

This chain uses TRBV7-6 with TRBJ2-7; the match to TRBD1 covers 10 bases. CDR1 and CDR2 (germline): SGHVS, FNYEAQ. CDR3 length: 16 residues. V gave up 5 bases and J gave up 1 base; unmatched junction bases: 8. The CDR3 DNA follows: TGTGCCAGCAGCCAGGGGACAGGGGCCGTTTCCTACGAGCAGTACTTC. It specifies CASSQGTGAVSYEQYF.

The chain uses TRBV5-1 and TRBJ2-3; possibly TRBD1 for D (8 bases). V was shortened by 2 bases and J by 0 bases, with 10 bases between the two germline ends. The CDR3 sequence is 15 residues long. CDR1 and CDR2 from the germline V gene are SGHRS and YFSETQ. CDR3 amino acids: CASSLQGGSTDTQYF. The CDR3 nucleotides are TGCGCCAGCAGCTTACAGGGGGGGAGCACAGATACGCAGTATTTT.

The V gene is TRBV12-5, the J gene TRBJ2-5, with D maybe TRBD2 (6 bases). Germline V gene lookup returns CDR1 LGHNT and CDR2 FRNRAP. The CDR3 is 13 amino acids. V lost 6 bases and J 5 bases, leaving 13 bases between the germline ends. The CDR3 loop reads CASGLGGGETQYF. In DNA form, the CDR3 reads TGTGCTAGTGGCCTGGGAGGAGGCGAGACCCAGTACTTC.

V gene TRBV11-3 combines with J gene TRBJ2-1; tentative D call: TRBD2 (5 bases). Germline CDR1 is SGHNT and CDR2 is YENEEA. The CDR3 spans 13 residues. V lost 4 bases, J lost 12 bases, and 16 bases lay in between. CDR3 coding DNA: TGTGCCAGCAGCTCCCCTGCCCGGACTCGGCAGTTCTTC. Translation: CASSSPARTRQFF.

This chain joins TRBV7-2 and TRBJ1-4; 11 bases agree with TRBD1. The junction had 2 bases not matched to a gene; V was cut back by 1 base and J by 7 bases. Per the germline V gene, CDR1 is SGHTA and CDR2 is FQGNSA. The CDR3 spans 15 residues. The CDR3 region is CASSLGGTGGEKLFF. Written as DNA, the CDR3 is TGTGCCAGCAGCTTAGGGGGGACAGGGGGTGAAAAACTGTTTTTT.

The chain has TRBV5-4 and TRBJ2-1, with TRBD2 identical over 7 bases. From germline, CDR1 is SGHNT and CDR2 YYREEE (reference sequence). There are 16 residues in the CDR3. V trimming: 0 bases; J trimming: 1 base; junction bases outside the gene matches: 4. In nucleotides, the CDR3 is TGTGCCAGCAGCTTGGCCGGAGCGGGATCCTACAATGAGCAGTTCTTC. This gives the protein CASSLAGAGSYNEQFF.

This clone has only one observation. The chain links TRBV14 to TRBJ2-1; 8 nucleotides match TRBD2. Losses at the gene ends were 3 bases for V and 9 bases for J; bases not matched to a gene: 4. Germline V gene sequence: CDR1 SGHDN, CDR2 FVKESK. CDR3 length: 13 amino acids. CDR3 sequence (DNA): TGTGCCAGCAGCCAGACCCTAGCGGGTGAGCAGTTCTTC. Protein product: CASSQTLAGEQFF.

V usage is TRBV28 and J usage is TRBJ1-1; D might be TRBD1 (5 bases). There are 13 residues in the CDR3. Germline assignment: CDR1 MDHEN and CDR2 SYDVKM. The V end lost 9 bases, the J end lost 3 bases, and 14 bases lay between the germline ends. CDR3: CARARGGYTEAFF. CDR3 DNA sequence: TGTGCCAGGGCCCGCGGGGGGTACACTGAAGCTTTCTTT.

V is TRBV29-1 and J is TRBJ1-2; 7 bases align to TRBD1. J gave up 2 bases and V 3 bases, and 3 bases lay outside the gene matches. Germline assignment: CDR1 SQVTM and CDR2 ANQGSEA. This CDR3 comprises 13 residues. DNA for the CDR3: TGCAGCGTTGATCTCAGGGGGAACTATGGCTACACCTTC. Translating it yields CSVDLRGNYGYTF.

The chain employs TRBV15 and TRBJ2-4; tentative D call: TRBD1 (6 bases). V shed 1 base and J shed 8 bases, with 15 bases lying between them. Germline-derived CDR1 and CDR2 are LNHNV and YYDKDF (reference sequence). The CDR3 loop spans 15 amino acids. Written as DNA, the CDR3 is TGTGCCACCAGCAGAGCGGGTCCAGGGGTGGACATTCAGTACTTC. It codes for CATSRAGPGVDIQYF. Based on the CDR3 plus reference TRBV15 and TRBJ2-4, the full variable domain is DAMVIQNPRYQVTQFGKPVTLSCSQTLNHNVMYWYQQKSSQAPKLLFHYYDKDFNNEADTPDNFQSRRPNTSFCFLDIRSPGLGDTAMYLCATSRAGPGVDIQYFGAGTRLSVL.

The sample holds a few counts of this clone. The V gene is TRBV27, the J gene TRBJ2-1, with 10 bases lining up with TRBD1. The trim removed 6 bases at V and 9 bases at J, leaving 11 bases unmatched. Looked up from germline, CDR1 is MNHEY and CDR2 is SMNVEV (reference sequence). The CDR3 consists of 15 residues. CDR3 loop: CASRPPGQGRGEQFF. As DNA, the CDR3 is TGTGCCAGCAGACCACCGGGACAGGGGCGCGGTGAGCAGTTCTTC.